One and the same sample provided the 30 T cell receptor beta chains below, sequenced in a study of blood T cell repertoires in COVID-19. The table came from immunoSEQ multiplex PCR; TCRdb's copy has only in-frame clones and leaves some out. Of approximately 140,000 clones in the sample, 80% to 90% were seen once. Source material: peripheral blood. These receptors all stem from a human donor with acute or convalescent COVID-19. The donor label of this sample is uncertain.

The V and J genes are TRBV10-3 and TRBJ2-1, with a tentative D call TRBD2 (6 bases). CDR1 is ENHRY, CDR2 SYGVKD, per germline. This CDR3 spans 13 amino acids. Trimming took 0 bases from V and 6 from J, leaving 6 bases between them. The CDR3 sequence: CAISESGGNEQFF. Here the CDR3 DNA reads TGTGCCATCAGTGAGTCGGGGGGCAATGAGCAGTTCTTC.

The chain combines TRBV5-4 with TRBJ1-1; 10 bases align to TRBD1. Germline V CDR1 and CDR2: SGHNT, YYREEE (reference sequence). CDR3 length: 16 residues. Trimming at V came to 5 bases and at J to 3 bases, leaving 10 bases not matched to a gene. The CDR3 DNA sequence: TGTGCCAGCAGTGAAAGACAGGGGGCTAGGGACACTGAAGCTTTCTTT. Its protein is CASSERQGARDTEAFF.

V gene TRBV3-1 (or the pseudogene TRBV3-2) combines with J gene TRBJ1-2; maybe TRBD1 (5 bases). This CDR3 contains 12 residues. Germline CDR1 LGHDT, CDR2 YNNKEL (reference sequence). Trimming cost V 1 base and J 14 bases, with 14 bases left between them. The CDR3 DNA follows: TGTGCCAGCAGCCAAGTGGGGGGGAGAGTTACCTTC. Translation gives CASSQVGGRVTF.

This clone was seen just once. The rearrangement uses TRBV7-6 and TRBJ2-2; a weak D match, TRBD2 (5 bases). V lost 1 base and J lost 7, with 7 bases in between. From germline, CDR1 is SGHVS and CDR2 FNYEAQ. The CDR3 spans 13 residues. CDR3 amino acids: CASSLGGSGELFF. The CDR3 DNA is TGTGCCAGCAGCTTAGGAGGGAGCGGGGAGCTGTTTTTT.

This clone was seen just once. The chain uses TRBV10-2 and TRBJ1-2; 8 bases align to TRBD1. V was clipped by 5 bases and J by 8 bases; unmatched bases: 7. CDR1 is WSHSY and CDR2 is SAAADI in the germline V gene. CDR3 size: 13 residues. The CDR3 DNA is TGCGCCAGCAGTAACCGACAGGGGACCGGCTACACCTTC. Residues: CASSNRQGTGYTF.

The chain links TRBV7-9 to TRBJ1-1; weak D call: TRBD1 (6 bases). CDR1 is SEHNR, CDR2 FQNEAQ, per germline (reference sequence). Trimming stripped 5 bases from V and 1 base from J, with 8 bases between. CDR3 length: 13 residues. CDR3 residues: CASSQDRNTEAFF. Written as DNA, the CDR3 is TGTGCCAGCAGCCAGGACAGGAACACTGAAGCTTTCTTT.

The V gene is TRBV3-1 (or the pseudogene TRBV3-2), the J gene TRBJ1-2, with D maybe TRBD1 (5 bases). Trimming cost V 1 base and J 0 bases, with 12 bases left between them. Germline V gene data show CDR1 as LGHDT and CDR2 as YNNKEL (reference sequence). The CDR3 runs 16 residues. CDR3 nucleotide sequence: TGTGCCAGCAGCCAAGTGGGAGGGGTCACTAACTATGGCTACACCTTC. This sequence encodes CASSQVGGVTNYGYTF.

On this clone itself: Other DNA sequences of this sample code for an identical CDR3. The chain has TRBV2 and TRBJ2-1, with D possibly TRBD2 on 5 matching bases. Germline V gene data show CDR1 as SNHLY and CDR2 as FYNNEI. Trimming removed 4 bases at V and 2 bases at J, with 9 bases between. The CDR3 spans 14 residues. DNA of the CDR3: TGTGCCAGCAGTGGAGGGCGGGCCTACAATGAGCAGTTCTTC. It translates to CASSGGRAYNEQFF. Supplemented by reference TRBV2 and TRBJ2-1, the full variable domain reads EPEVTQTPSHQVTQMGQEVILRCVPISNHLYFYWYRQILGQKVEFLVSFYNNEISEKSEIFDDQFSVERPDGSNFTLKIRSTKLEDSAMYFCASSGGRAYNEQFFGPGTRLTVL.

The genes are TRBV6-5 and TRBJ1-5; possible D gene TRBD1, 5 bases. Trimming left V 5 bases short and J 7 bases short, with 12 bases between. Germline values: CDR1 MNHEY, CDR2 SVGAGI. The CDR3 runs to 13 residues. The CDR3 protein is CASSPDNFQPQHF. The CDR3 DNA is TGTGCCAGCAGTCCGGACAATTTCCAGCCCCAGCATTTT.

The V gene is TRBV27, the J gene TRBJ2-3; D might be TRBD1 (5 bases). The CDR3 sequence is 16 residues long. Germline values: CDR1 MNHEY, CDR2 SMNVEV (reference sequence). V lost 5 bases, J lost 2 bases, and 17 bases lay in between. The CDR3 DNA sequence: TGTGCCAGCAGTCTCGGGTGGGGCCGAAACACAGATACGCAGTATTTT. Protein product: CASSLGWGRNTDTQYF.

This clone was counted a few times. The genes are TRBV11-2 and TRBJ2-5; D uncertain. The CDR3 is 13 residues long. The V gene lost 5 bases and the J gene lost 5 bases, with 12 bases spanning the gap. Germline CDR1 and CDR2: SGHAT and FQNNGV. CDR3 amino acids: CASSASLEETQYF. CDR3 DNA sequence: TGTGCCAGCAGCGCATCCTTGGAGGAGACCCAGTACTTC.

The CDR3 sequence is CASSQDLGELFF. For the CDR3, the DNA is TGTGCCAGCAGCCAAGACCTCGGGGAGCTGTTTTTT. The chain combines TRBV3-1 (or the pseudogene TRBV3-2) with TRBJ2-2; D is unresolved. This CDR3 is 12 amino acids long. Trimming left V 0 bases short and J 7 bases short, with 3 bases between. Germline values: CDR1 LGHDT, CDR2 YNNKEL (reference sequence).

V and J are TRBV12-3 or TRBV12-4 and TRBJ1-2; D may be TRBD1 (6 bases). The germline V and J ends were trimmed by 3 bases and 4 bases, with 9 bases remaining between them. The CDR3 extends over 13 amino acids. For the CDR3, the DNA is TGTGCCAGCAGTTTGAGAGGGGGCTATGGCTACACCTTC. Translating gives CASSLRGGYGYTF.

The V and J genes are TRBV3-1 (or the pseudogene TRBV3-2) and TRBJ1-2, with a possible D match to TRBD1 (6 bases). The CDR3 totals 14 residues. Trimming took off 1 base at V and 4 bases at J, with 10 bases between the two ends. Germline assignment: CDR1 LGHDT and CDR2 YNNKEL (reference sequence). The DNA of the CDR3 is TGTGCCAGCAGCCAAGTGGACAGCTTCTATGGCTACACCTTC. Translation: CASSQVDSFYGYTF.

V is TRBV7-9 and J is TRBJ2-1; weak D call: TRBD2 (5 bases). The V end was cut by 10 bases, the J end by 12 bases, with 16 bases between. Germline CDR1 reads SEHNR; CDR2 reads FQNEAQ (reference sequence). This CDR3 has 11 residues. The CDR3 here is CAIPGVAGQFF. CDR3 DNA sequence: TGTGCCATTCCTGGGGTTGCGGGGCAGTTCTTC.

This rearrangement joins TRBV7-9 to TRBJ1-2, with TRBD1 matching 8 bases. The germline V gene encodes CDR1 SEHNR and CDR2 FQNEAQ (reference sequence). The CDR3 length is 13 residues. Trimming cost V 3 bases and J 9 bases; bases outside gene matches: 6. CDR3 nucleotide sequence: TGTGCCAGCAGCTTGAATCAGGGGGCTAGCTACACCTTC. It yields the protein CASSLNQGASYTF. The full variable domain, in which reference TRBV7-9 and TRBJ1-2 provide the parts outside the CDR3, is DTGVSQNPRHKITKRGQNVTFRCDPISEHNRLYWYRQTLGQGPEFLTYFQNEAQLEKSRLLSDRFSAERPKGSFSTLEIQRTEQGDSAMYLCASSLNQGASYTFGSGTRLTVV.

The V gene is TRBV7-2, the J gene TRBJ1-4, with D perhaps TRBD1 (5 bases). V dropped 4 bases and J dropped 5 bases, with 11 bases sitting between them. Looked up from germline, CDR1 is SGHTA and CDR2 is FQGNSA. CDR3 length: 14 residues. CDR3 region: CASSYFGGNEKLFF. CDR3 DNA sequence: TGTGCCAGCAGCTATTTCGGGGGAAATGAAAAACTGTTTTTT.

The V gene is TRBV11-1, the J gene TRBJ2-3, with D possibly being TRBD1 (6 bases). V was cut by 2 bases and J by 0 bases, with 12 bases left in between. The germline V gene encodes CDR1 SGHAT and CDR2 FQDESV (reference sequence). CDR3 length: 16 residues. CDR3 sequence: CASSLRAGASTDTQYF. Written as DNA, the CDR3 is TGTGCCAGCAGCTTAAGGGCAGGGGCAAGCACAGATACGCAGTATTTT. Filled out from reference TRBV11-1 and TRBJ2-3, the complete variable domain reads EAEVAQSPRYKITEKSQAVAFWCDPISGHATLYWYRQILGQGPELLVQFQDESVVDDSQLPKDRFSAERLKGVDSTLKIQPAELGDSAMYLCASSLRAGASTDTQYFGPGTRLTVL.

This clone came up a few times. The CDR3 region is CASSLSFGGYTF. The CDR3 DNA reads as TGTGCCAGCAGTTTAAGTTTCGGGGGCTACACCTTC. This sequence joins TRBV12-3 or TRBV12-4 and TRBJ1-2, with D uncertain. V lost 2 bases to trimming and J lost 8 bases, with 9 bases between them. CDR3 length equals 12 residues.

V usage is TRBV18 and J usage is TRBJ1-2; TRBD1 might be the D (5 bases). V was cut by 1 base and J by 6 bases, with 9 bases left in between. The length of the CDR3 is 13 residues. Germline CDR1 and CDR2: KGHSH and LQKENI. The CDR3, as DNA: TGTGCCAGCTCACCACAGGGGTGGGATGGCTACACCTTC. Translating it yields CASSPQGWDGYTF.

In this sample, this clone turned up a few times. J is TRBJ1-1 and V is TRBV6-5, with D possibly being TRBD1 (6 bases). Trimming removed 6 bases from V and 8 bases from J, with 16 bases in between. This CDR3 has 13 amino acids. CDR1 and CDR2 from the germline V gene are MNHEY and SVGAGI. In nucleotides, the CDR3 is TGTGCCAGCAGCCCATCCGGGACAACAGAAGCTTTCTTT. It translates to CASSPSGTTEAFF.

The rearrangement uses TRBV10-3 and TRBJ1-3; D call uncertain. In germline, CDR1 is ENHRY, CDR2 SYGVKD. The CDR3 runs 13 residues. Trimming took off 5 bases at V and 4 bases at J, with 9 bases between the two ends. DNA for the CDR3: TGTGCCATCAGTCGAGGGAGCGGAAACACCATATATTTT. It is translated as CAISRGSGNTIYF.

Worth noting for this clone: The sample contains more than one DNA sequence encoding this CDR3. V and J are TRBV7-8 and TRBJ1-1; 11 bases agree with TRBD1. V dropped 1 base and J dropped 0; count of bases not matched to a gene: 1. The CDR3 has 16 residues. CDR1 is SGHVS and CDR2 is FQNEAQ in the germline V gene. CDR3 residues: CASSLGTGGLNTEAFF. Written as DNA, the CDR3 is TGTGCCAGCAGCTTAGGGACAGGGGGCTTGAACACTGAAGCTTTCTTT.

V is TRBV6-6 and J is TRBJ2-5; TRBD2 aligns across 9 bases. J lost 2 bases, V lost 6 bases, and 22 bases had no gene match. Per germline, CDR1 MNHNY and CDR2 SVGAGI (reference sequence). The CDR3 covers 20 residues. Written as DNA, the CDR3 is TGTGCCAGCAGCCGCTTTTGGCCCCTAGGGGCGGGGGGGGTACAAGAGACCCAGTACTTC. It yields the protein CASSRFWPLGAGGVQETQYF.

The rearrangement links TRBV29-1 to TRBJ1-5; 7 bases match TRBD1. This CDR3 has 15 residues. Germline V gene data show CDR1 as SQVTM and CDR2 as ANQGSEA. The ends lost 5 bases at V and 2 bases at J; junction bases unmatched: 9. CDR3 sequence (DNA): TGCAGCGTTCGACAGGGAGCAAGTGGCAATCAGCCCCAGCATTTT. Translation: CSVRQGASGNQPQHF.

V and J are TRBV2 and TRBJ1-4; no clear D. Germline assignment: CDR1 SNHLY and CDR2 FYNNEI. Between the trimmed V and J ends, which lost 6 bases and 7 bases, there was a span of 18 bases. The CDR3 has 15 amino acids. The CDR3 bases are TGTGCCAGCAGCCCCGACCTATCGGGGAGTGAAAAACTGTTTTTT. Translating gives CASSPDLSGSEKLFF.

V gene TRBV5-1 combines with J gene TRBJ1-3; D not resolved. Trimming shortened V by 6 bases and J by 0 bases, and 10 bases separated the two germline ends. Germline V CDR1 and CDR2: SGHRS, YFSETQ. The CDR3 has 14 residues. CDR3 in DNA: TGCGCCAGCAAGGCCGGGAGCTCTGGAAACACCATATATTTT. This gives the protein CASKAGSSGNTIYF. The variable domain in full, completed from reference TRBV5-1 and TRBJ1-3, reads KAGVTQTPRYLIKTRGQQVTLSCSPISGHRSVSWYQQTPGQGLQFLFEYFSETQRNKGNFPGRFSGRQFSNSRSEMNVSTLELGDSALYLCASKAGSSGNTIYFGEGSWLTVV.

Here the CDR3 reads CATSDLRHNQPQHF. The CDR3 DNA is TGTGCCACCAGTGACCTTCGACATAATCAGCCCCAGCATTTT. V usage is TRBV24-1 and J usage is TRBJ1-5, with D unresolved. Germline-derived CDR1 and CDR2 are KGHDR and SFDVKD. Trimming left V 4 bases short and J 4 bases short, with 10 bases between. The CDR3 is 14 amino acids.

The genes are TRBV20-1 and TRBJ1-1, with TRBD1 as a possible D gene (6 bases). The CDR3 runs 13 residues. CDR1 and CDR2 from the germline V gene are DFQATT and SNEGSKA (reference sequence). V was shortened by 3 bases and J by 4 bases, with 12 bases between the two germline ends. The CDR3 nucleotides are TGCAGTGCTAGTCCCAGGGGATCCACTGAAGCTTTCTTT. It encodes CSASPRGSTEAFF.

This clone was counted between two and nine times. The V gene is TRBV4-1, the J gene TRBJ2-2, with TRBD1 identical over 9 bases. This CDR3 has 16 amino acids. The V segment lost 4 bases and the J segment 1 base; nucleotides outside the gene matches: 4. Per germline, CDR1 MGHRA and CDR2 YSYEKL. CDR3 nucleotides: TGCGCCAGCAGCCTGGGACAGGGTGGGAACACCGGGGAGCTGTTTTTT. Encoded protein: CASSLGQGGNTGELFF.